The 18 T cell receptor beta chains below were found in one sample sequenced in a study of T cell responses to AZD1222 COVID-19 vaccine. Sequencing was performed with immunoSEQ multiplex PCR; in TCRdb, only in-frame clones are kept and a portion is missing. The table shows 40,000 to 55,000 clones, with 80% occurring only once. This specimen was peripheral blood, taken on day 0 of AZD1222 vaccination. These receptors originate from an adult in good health.

This sequence joins TRBV6-6 and TRBJ2-1; 8 positions match TRBD2. V shed 3 bases, J shed 9 bases, and the junction held 13 bases outside the gene matches. Per germline, CDR1 MNHNY and CDR2 SVGAGI (reference sequence). The CDR3 consists of 16 residues. CDR3 nucleotides: TGTGCCAGCAGTTATGCGGGGGGCGATCTACAAAGTGAGCAGTTCTTC. This codes for CASSYAGGDLQSEQFF.

This chain's CDR3 is CASGSIPWGSNQPQHF. The DNA of the CDR3 is TGTGCTAGTGGTTCGATCCCGTGGGGTAGCAATCAGCCCCAGCATTTT. The chain has TRBV12-5 and TRBJ1-5, with unresolved D. Trimming took 4 bases from V and 0 from J, leaving 13 bases between them. This CDR3 has 16 residues. Germline V gene sequence: CDR1 LGHNT, CDR2 FRNRAP. The full variable domain, with the rest looked up from reference TRBV12-5 and TRBJ1-5, is DARVTQTPRHKVTEMGQEVTMRCQPILGHNTVFWYRQTMMQGLELLAYFRNRAPLDDSGMPKDRFSAEMPDATLATLKIQPSEPRDSAVYFCASGSIPWGSNQPQHFGDGTRLSIL.

CDR3 amino acids: CASSFSGYNEQFF. CDR3 bases: TGTGCCAGCAGCTTCTCTGGGTACAATGAGCAGTTCTTC. This chain links TRBV7-9 with TRBJ2-1; the D is unclear. V dropped 3 bases and J dropped 4 bases, with 7 bases sitting between them. The germline gives CDR1 SEHNR, CDR2 FQNEAQ (reference sequence). The CDR3 runs to 13 residues.

V gene TRBV5-1 combines with J gene TRBJ1-2; TRBD1 matches at 7 bases. The germline V gene encodes CDR1 SGHRS and CDR2 YFSETQ. The CDR3 length is 12 residues. The J segment lost 8 bases and the V segment lost 4 bases, leaving 5 bases of the junction unmatched. CDR3 DNA sequence: TGCGCCAGCAGCCTGGACAGGAACGGCTACACCTTC. Its protein product is CASSLDRNGYTF.

The rearrangement uses TRBV5-1 and TRBJ1-6; D remains ambiguous. Germline V CDR1 and CDR2: SGHRS, YFSETQ. This CDR3 has 15 amino acids. Trimming took off 1 base at V and 10 bases at J, with 15 bases between the two ends. The chain's CDR3 is CASSLTEDKGSPLHF. DNA of the CDR3: TGCGCCAGCAGCTTGACAGAAGATAAGGGATCACCCCTCCACTTT. The full variable domain, rest sourced from reference TRBV5-1 and TRBJ1-6, is KAGVTQTPRYLIKTRGQQVTLSCSPISGHRSVSWYQQTPGQGLQFLFEYFSETQRNKGNFPGRFSGRQFSNSRSEMNVSTLELGDSALYLCASSLTEDKGSPLHFGNGTRLTVT.

This clone occurred once. The V gene is TRBV25-1, the J gene TRBJ2-7; D not certain. This CDR3 comprises 13 residues. Germline CDR1 MGHDK, CDR2 SYGVNS. V lost 4 bases to trimming and J lost 0 bases, with 7 bases between them. The CDR3 coding sequence is TGTGCCAGCAGTGGAGCGAGCTCCTACGAGCAGTACTTC. This translates into CASSGASSYEQYF.

The genes are TRBV10-3 and TRBJ2-7; D is unresolved. The CDR3 loop spans 12 amino acids. V lost 5 bases and J lost 0, with 5 bases in between. From germline, CDR1 is ENHRY and CDR2 SYGVKD. The CDR3 protein is CAISPSSYEQYF. In DNA form, the CDR3 reads TGTGCCATCAGTCCAAGCTCCTACGAGCAGTACTTC.

This chain uses TRBV6-5 with TRBJ1-2, with 7 bases identical to TRBD1. The CDR3 has 13 residues. With V trimmed by 6 bases and J by 5 bases, 6 bases remained unmatched. Germline V CDR1 and CDR2: MNHEY, SVGAGI. For the CDR3, the DNA is TGTGCCAGCAGCTACGACAGGGAATATGGCTACACCTTC. This translates into CASSYDREYGYTF.

J is TRBJ2-3 and V is TRBV19, with 9 positions matching TRBD1. This CDR3 is built from 15 residues. CDR1 and CDR2 (germline): LNHDA, SQIVND (reference sequence). The trim removed 6 bases at V and 1 base at J, leaving 5 bases unmatched. The CDR3 nucleotides are TGTGCCAGTAGCCACAGGGGGCACCGCACAGATACGCAGTATTTT. It codes for CASSHRGHRTDTQYF.

The genes are TRBV5-1 and TRBJ2-1; TRBD2 aligns across 10 bases. Trimming cost V 0 bases and J 9 bases; bases outside gene matches: 6. The CDR3 has 15 amino acids. Germline loops: CDR1 SGHRS, CDR2 YFSETQ. The CDR3 DNA is TGCGCCAGCAGCTTGGATCTAGCGGGGGTCGGTGAGCAGTTCTTC. Its protein product is CASSLDLAGVGEQFF.

This clone has only one observation. The V gene is TRBV6-2 or TRBV6-3, the J gene TRBJ2-5; TRBD2 matches at 14 bases. Germline CDR1 is MNHEY and CDR2 is SVGEGT. J was trimmed by 1 base and V by 2 bases; bases with no gene match: 0. CDR3 length: 16 residues. The CDR3 region is CASSYGLAGGQETQYF. The DNA for the CDR3 is TGTGCCAGCAGTTACGGACTAGCGGGGGGCCAAGAGACCCAGTACTTC.

CDR3 nucleotides: TGTGCCAGCAGCCAGACTAGCGGGGGGGCTCGTGGTGAGCAGTTCTTC. Protein product: CASSQTSGGARGEQFF. The genes are TRBV4-2 and TRBJ2-1; 14 positions match TRBD2. Per germline, CDR1 LGHNA and CDR2 YNFKEQ. V was pared by 3 bases and J by 9 bases, with 7 bases of the junction left unmatched. This CDR3 has 16 residues.

The chain employs TRBV7-9 and TRBJ1-1; D ambiguous. The ends were cut back, 0 bases at V and 1 base at J, with 9 bases in the middle. The CDR3 sequence is 15 residues long. The germline V gene encodes CDR1 SEHNR and CDR2 FQNEAQ (reference sequence). CDR3 region: CASSLALVGNTEAFF. The CDR3 DNA reads as TGTGCCAGCAGCTTAGCGCTGGTGGGGAACACTGAAGCTTTCTTT.

This chain connects TRBV4-2 to TRBJ1-4, with D possibly TRBD1 on 6 matching bases. V lost 0 bases and J lost 5, with 13 bases in between. The CDR3 is 16 amino acids. The V gene's germline CDR1 is LGHNA and CDR2 YNFKEQ. This chain's CDR3 is CASSQEYRQGNEKLFF. The CDR3 DNA reads TGTGCCAGCAGCCAAGAGTATAGGCAGGGGAATGAAAAACTGTTTTTT.

The chain carries TRBV27 and TRBJ2-7, with 7 bases fitting TRBD1. With V trimmed by 1 base and J by 2 bases, 2 bases remained unmatched. This CDR3 has 14 amino acids. Germline V gives CDR1 MNHEY, CDR2 SMNVEV (reference sequence). CDR3 nucleotide sequence: TGTGCCAGCAGTTTATTACAGGGGCCCTACGAGCAGTACTTC. Its protein is CASSLLQGPYEQYF.

The V call is TRBV3-1 (or the pseudogene TRBV3-2), the J call TRBJ1-4, with a tentative D call TRBD1 (6 bases). The CDR3 length is 16 residues. V was clipped by 3 bases and J by 4 bases, with 15 bases between them. Germline V CDR1 and CDR2: LGHDT, YNNKEL (reference sequence). The CDR3 loop is CASSHFPGGRNEKLFF. CDR3 bases: TGTGCCAGCAGCCACTTCCCGGGGGGCCGTAATGAAAAACTGTTTTTT.

The V gene is TRBV5-4, the J gene TRBJ2-3; D is unresolved. The germline V and J ends were trimmed by 4 bases and 0 bases, with 15 bases remaining between them. The CDR3 length is 16 residues. Germline loops: CDR1 SGHNT, CDR2 YYREEE (reference sequence). The CDR3 coding sequence is TGTGCCAGCAGCCCCCCGGGCGCCAGCAGCACAGATACGCAGTATTTT. It specifies CASSPPGASSTDTQYF. Full variable domain (remainder filled in from reference TRBV5-4 and TRBJ2-3): ETGVTQSPTHLIKTRGQQVTLRCSSQSGHNTVSWYQQALGQGPQFIFQYYREEENGRGNFPPRFSGLQFPNYSSELNVNALELDDSALYLCASSPPGASSTDTQYFGPGTRLTVL.

CDR3 sequence (DNA): TGTGCCAGCAGCCAACTTGCCTACGAGCAGTACTTC. It codes for CASSQLAYEQYF. This chain joins TRBV3-1 (or the pseudogene TRBV3-2) and TRBJ2-7; D gene unclear. V was pared by 2 bases and J by 2 bases, with 4 bases between. The CDR3 runs 12 residues. The germline V gene has CDR1 LGHDT and CDR2 YNNKEL (reference sequence).